This entry features one T cell receptor (beta chain) sequence. The antigen is not known. The germline V gene encodes CDR1 MNHEY and CDR2 SVGAGI. The CDR3 has 16 amino acids. The germline V and J ends were trimmed by 0 bases and 3 bases, with 11 bases remaining between them. These data belong to a study of T cell responses to AZD1222 COVID-19 vaccine. Generated by immunoSEQ multiplex PCR, the TCRdb table keeps only in-frame clones and is missing some. Among about 140,000 clones listed, approximately 91% were seen once. Study-wide results and caveats: The peak T cell response came first, and repertoires were sampled only after it. Elevations in Spike-specific TCR breadth and depth followed administration of two AZD1222 doses. Baseline serology detected seropositivity in only six or seven AZD1222 recipients. Dominant at 160-218 and 743-854, vaccine-associated CD4 TCRs also spanned spike.

The input for sequencing was peripheral blood, taken 28 days after the second AZD1222 dose. The clonotype comes from an adult who received the AZD1222 COVID-19 vaccine. This chain uses TRBV6-5 with TRBJ1-4; a possible D gene is TRBD1 (5 bases). Here the CDR3 reads CASSYSRAGANEKLFF. The CDR3 nucleotides read TGTGCCAGCAGTTACTCGAGGGCGGGGGCTAATGAAAAACTGTTTTTT.